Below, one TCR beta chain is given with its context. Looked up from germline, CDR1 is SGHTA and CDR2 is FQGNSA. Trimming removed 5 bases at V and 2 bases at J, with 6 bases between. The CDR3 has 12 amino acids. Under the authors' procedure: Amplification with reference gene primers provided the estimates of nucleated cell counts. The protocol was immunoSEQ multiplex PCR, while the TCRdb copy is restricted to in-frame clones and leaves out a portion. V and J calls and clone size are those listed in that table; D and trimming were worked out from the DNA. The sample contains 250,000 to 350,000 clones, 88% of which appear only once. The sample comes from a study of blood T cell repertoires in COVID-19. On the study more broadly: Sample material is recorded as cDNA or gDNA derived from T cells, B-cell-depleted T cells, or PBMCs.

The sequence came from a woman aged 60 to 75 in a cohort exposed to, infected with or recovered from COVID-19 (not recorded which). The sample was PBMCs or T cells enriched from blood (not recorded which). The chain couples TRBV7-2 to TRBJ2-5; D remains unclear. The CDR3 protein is CASSQQQETQYF. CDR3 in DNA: TGTGCCAGCAGCCAACAACAAGAGACCCAGTACTTC.